Given below is one T cell receptor (beta chain) in context. No antigen is known for it. RNA transcripts served as the template for amplifying TCR beta CDR3 regions. Carried out on the TCR CDR3, a first-round RT-PCR used the HTBI primer set. TCRdb reprocessed the multiplex PCR reads with MiXCR, giving one entry per CDR3 protein. This table has fewer than 400,000 distinct CDR3 sequences, over 13% appearing once. Germline loops: CDR1 MNHEY, CDR2 SVGEGT. This CDR3 spans 17 amino acids. J gave up 2 bases and V 5 bases, and 13 bases lay outside the gene matches. This specimen comes from a study of T cells in Graves' hyperthyroidism and ophthalmopathy. About the study: Peripheral blood was collected at initial diagnosis, before any treatment.

General study points: Expanded thyroid clonotypes (above 0.001) were mostly also found in blood.

The PBMCs had their origin in roughly 10 ml of fresh peripheral blood. This chain connects TRBV6-2 or TRBV6-3 to TRBJ2-3; the match to TRBD2 covers 7 bases. The clonotype originates from a man between 50 and 59 years old with Graves' ophthalmopathy. The sequenced material came from blood. The CDR3 here is CASSLKSGTIATDTQYF. The CDR3 DNA sequence: TGTGCCAGCAGTCTAAAAAGCGGGACGATTGCCACAGATACGCAGTATTTT.